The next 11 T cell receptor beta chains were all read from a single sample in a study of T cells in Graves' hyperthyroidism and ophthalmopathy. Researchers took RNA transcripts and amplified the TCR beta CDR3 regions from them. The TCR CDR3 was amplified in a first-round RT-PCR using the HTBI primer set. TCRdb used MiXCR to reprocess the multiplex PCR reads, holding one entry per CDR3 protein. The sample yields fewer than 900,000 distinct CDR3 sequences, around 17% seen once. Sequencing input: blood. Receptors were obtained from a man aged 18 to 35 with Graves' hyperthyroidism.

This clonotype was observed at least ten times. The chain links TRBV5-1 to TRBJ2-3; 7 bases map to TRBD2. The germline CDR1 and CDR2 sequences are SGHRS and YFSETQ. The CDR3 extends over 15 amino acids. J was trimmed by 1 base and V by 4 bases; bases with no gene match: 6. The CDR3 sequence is CASSVSTSGTDTQYF. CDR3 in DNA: TGCGCCAGCAGCGTCAGTACTAGCGGCACAGATACGCAGTATTTT.

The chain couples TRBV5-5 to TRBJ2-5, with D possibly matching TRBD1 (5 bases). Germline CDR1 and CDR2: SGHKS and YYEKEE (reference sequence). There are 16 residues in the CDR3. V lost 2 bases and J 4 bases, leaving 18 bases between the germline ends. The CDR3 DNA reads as TGTGCCAGCAGCTTTCAGATAACCCGAAGGGGAGAGACCCAGTACTTC. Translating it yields CASSFQITRRGETQYF.

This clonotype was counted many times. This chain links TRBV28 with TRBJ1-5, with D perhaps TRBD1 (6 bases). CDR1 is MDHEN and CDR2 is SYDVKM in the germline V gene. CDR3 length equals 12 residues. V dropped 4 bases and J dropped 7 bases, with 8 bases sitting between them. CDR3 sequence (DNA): TGTGCCAGCAGTTCGGGACACCAGCCCCAGCATTTT. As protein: CASSSGHQPQHF. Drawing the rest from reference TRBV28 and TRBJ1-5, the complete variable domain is DVKVTQSSRYLVKRTGEKVFLECVQDMDHENMFWYRQDPGLGLRLIYFSYDVKMKEKGDIPEGYSVSREKKERFSLILESASTNQTSMYLCASSSGHQPQHFGDGTRLSIL.

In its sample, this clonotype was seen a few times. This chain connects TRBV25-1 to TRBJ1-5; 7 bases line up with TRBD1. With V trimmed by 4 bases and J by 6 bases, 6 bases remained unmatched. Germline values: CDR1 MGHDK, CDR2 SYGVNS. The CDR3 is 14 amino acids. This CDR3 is CASSARGRGQPQHF. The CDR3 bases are TGTGCCAGCAGTGCAAGGGGGCGCGGTCAGCCCCAGCATTTT. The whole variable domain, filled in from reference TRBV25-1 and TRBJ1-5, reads EADIYQTPRYLVIGTGKKITLECSQTMGHDKMYWYQQDPGMELHLIHYSYGVNSTEKGDLSSESTVSRIRTEHFPLTLESARPSHTSQYLCASSARGRGQPQHFGDGTRLSIL.

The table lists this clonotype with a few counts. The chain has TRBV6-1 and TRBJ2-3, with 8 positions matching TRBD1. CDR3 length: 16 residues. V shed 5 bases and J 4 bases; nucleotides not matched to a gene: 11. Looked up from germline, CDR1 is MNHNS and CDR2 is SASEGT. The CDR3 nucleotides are TGTGCCAGCAGTACCCTCGGACAGGGCATCGCAGATACGCAGTATTTT. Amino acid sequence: CASSTLGQGIADTQYF.

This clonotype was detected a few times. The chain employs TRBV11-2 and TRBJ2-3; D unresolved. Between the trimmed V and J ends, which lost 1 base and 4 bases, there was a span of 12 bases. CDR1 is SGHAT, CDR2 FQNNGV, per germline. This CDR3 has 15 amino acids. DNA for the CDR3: TGTGCCAGCAGCTTAGGGGCTCTTAGGGCAGATACGCAGTATTTT. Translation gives CASSLGALRADTQYF.

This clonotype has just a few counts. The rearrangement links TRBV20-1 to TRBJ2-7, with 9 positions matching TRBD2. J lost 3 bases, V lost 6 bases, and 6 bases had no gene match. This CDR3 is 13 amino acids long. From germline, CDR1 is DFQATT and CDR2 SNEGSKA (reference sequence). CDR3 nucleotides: TGCAGTGCACCCGGGACTAGCTTCTACGAGCAGTACTTC. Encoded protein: CSAPGTSFYEQYF.

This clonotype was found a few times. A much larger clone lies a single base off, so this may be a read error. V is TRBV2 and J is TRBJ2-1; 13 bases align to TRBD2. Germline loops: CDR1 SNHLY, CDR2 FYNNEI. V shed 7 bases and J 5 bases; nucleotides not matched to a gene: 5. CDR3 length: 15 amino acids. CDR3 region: CASKRLAGGDNEQFF. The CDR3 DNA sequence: TGTGCCAGCAAGAGACTAGCGGGAGGCGACAATGAGCAGTTCTTC.

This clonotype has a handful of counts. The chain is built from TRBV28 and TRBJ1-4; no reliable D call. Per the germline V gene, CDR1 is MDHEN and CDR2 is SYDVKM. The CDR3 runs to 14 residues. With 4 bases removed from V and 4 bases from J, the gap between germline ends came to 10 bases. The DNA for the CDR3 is TGTGCCAGCAGTTCGCGAGGGCTTAATGAAAAACTGTTTTTT. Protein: CASSSRGLNEKLFF.

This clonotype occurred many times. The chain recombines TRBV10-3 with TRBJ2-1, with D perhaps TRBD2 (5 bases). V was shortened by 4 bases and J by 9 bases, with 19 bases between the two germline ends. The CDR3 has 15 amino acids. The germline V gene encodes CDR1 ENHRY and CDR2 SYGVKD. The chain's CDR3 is CAISGLVRGDGEQFF. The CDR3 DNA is TGTGCCATCAGTGGTTTAGTCCGGGGAGATGGTGAGCAGTTCTTC.

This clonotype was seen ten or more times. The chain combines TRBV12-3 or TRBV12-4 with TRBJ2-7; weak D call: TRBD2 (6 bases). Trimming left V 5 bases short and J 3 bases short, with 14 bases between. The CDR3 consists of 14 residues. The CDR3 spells CASSGGIRDYEQYF. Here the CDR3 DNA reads TGTGCCAGCAGTGGGGGGATAAGGGACTACGAGCAGTACTTC.